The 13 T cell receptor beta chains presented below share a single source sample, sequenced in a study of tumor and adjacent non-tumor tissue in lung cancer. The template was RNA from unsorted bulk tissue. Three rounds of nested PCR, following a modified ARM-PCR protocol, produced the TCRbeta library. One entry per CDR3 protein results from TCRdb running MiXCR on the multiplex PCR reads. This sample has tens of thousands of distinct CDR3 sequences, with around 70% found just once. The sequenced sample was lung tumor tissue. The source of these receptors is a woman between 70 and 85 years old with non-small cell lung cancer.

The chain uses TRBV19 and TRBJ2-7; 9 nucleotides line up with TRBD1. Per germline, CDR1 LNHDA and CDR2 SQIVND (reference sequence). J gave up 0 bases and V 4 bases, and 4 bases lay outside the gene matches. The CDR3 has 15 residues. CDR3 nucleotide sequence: TGTGCCAGTAGTAGTAGACAGGGGGACTCCTACGAGCAGTACTTC. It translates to CASSSRQGDSYEQYF.

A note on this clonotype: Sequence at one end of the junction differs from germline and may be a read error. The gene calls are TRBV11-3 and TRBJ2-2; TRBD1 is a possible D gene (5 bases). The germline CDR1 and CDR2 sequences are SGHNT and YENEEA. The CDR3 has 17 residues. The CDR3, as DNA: TGTGCCATTAGCTTAAGTCCAGGGAAGACGAACACCTGGGAGCTGTTTTTT. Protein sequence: CAISLSPGKTNTWELFF. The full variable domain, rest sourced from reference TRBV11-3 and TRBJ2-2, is EAGVVQSPRYKIIEKKQPVAFWCNPISGHNTLYWYLQNLGQGPELLIRYENEEAVDDSQLPKDRFSAERLKGVDSTLKIQPAELGDSAVYLCAISLSPGKTNTWELFFGEGSRLTVL.

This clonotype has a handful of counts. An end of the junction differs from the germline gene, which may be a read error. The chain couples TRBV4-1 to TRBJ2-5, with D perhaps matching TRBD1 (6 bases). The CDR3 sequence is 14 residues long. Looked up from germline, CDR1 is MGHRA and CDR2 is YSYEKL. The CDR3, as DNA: TGCGCCAGTAGCCAACAGGGCACAGGAGAGACCCAGTACTTC. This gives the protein CASSQQGTGETQYF.

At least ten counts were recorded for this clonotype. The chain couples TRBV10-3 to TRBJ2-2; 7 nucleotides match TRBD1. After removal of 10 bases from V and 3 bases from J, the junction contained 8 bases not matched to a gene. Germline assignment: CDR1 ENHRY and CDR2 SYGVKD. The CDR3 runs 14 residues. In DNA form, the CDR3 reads TGTGCCAACGGAGCCACAGGGGACACCGGGGAGCTGTTTTTT. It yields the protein CANGATGDTGELFF.

CDR3 DNA sequence: TGTGCCAGCAGCGCTGGACAGGGGGGCCCCTACGAGCAGTACTTC. Protein sequence: CASSAGQGGPYEQYF. The V call is TRBV9, the J call TRBJ2-7, with TRBD1 matching over 10 bases. The V and J ends lost 3 bases and 2 bases, in that order; junction bases with no gene match: 5. This CDR3 spans 15 amino acids. CDR1 SGDLS and CDR2 YYNGEE come from the germline V gene.

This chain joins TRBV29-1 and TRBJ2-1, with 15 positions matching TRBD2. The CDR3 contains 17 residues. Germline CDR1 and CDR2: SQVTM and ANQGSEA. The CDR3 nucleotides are TGCAGTTTTGCGCACGGTGACATGGGACTAGCGGGAGGTGAGCAGTTCTTC. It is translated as CSFAHGDMGLAGGEQFF.

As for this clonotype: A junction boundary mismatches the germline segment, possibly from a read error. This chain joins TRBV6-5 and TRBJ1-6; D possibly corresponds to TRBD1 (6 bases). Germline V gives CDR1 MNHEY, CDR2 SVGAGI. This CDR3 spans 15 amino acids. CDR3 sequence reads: CASSFQGNGNSPLHF. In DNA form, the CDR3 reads TGTGCCAGTAGTTTCCAGGGGAATGGTAATTCACCCCTCCACTTT.

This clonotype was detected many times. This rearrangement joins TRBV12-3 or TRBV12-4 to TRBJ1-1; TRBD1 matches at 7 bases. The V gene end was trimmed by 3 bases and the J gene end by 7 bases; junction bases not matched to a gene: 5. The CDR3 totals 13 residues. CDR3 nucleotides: TGTGCCAGCAGTTTCCAACAGGGGAGTGAAGCTTTCTTT. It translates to CASSFQQGSEAFF.

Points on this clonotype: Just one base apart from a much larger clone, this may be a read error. DNA for the CDR3: TGCAGTGGGACTAGCGGGGGCTCCGAGCGGTACTTC. Amino acids: CSGTSGGSERYF. The chain links TRBV20-1 to TRBJ2-7, with 13 bases lining up with TRBD2. This CDR3 spans 12 amino acids. Germline assignment: CDR1 DFQATT and CDR2 SNEGSKA (reference sequence).

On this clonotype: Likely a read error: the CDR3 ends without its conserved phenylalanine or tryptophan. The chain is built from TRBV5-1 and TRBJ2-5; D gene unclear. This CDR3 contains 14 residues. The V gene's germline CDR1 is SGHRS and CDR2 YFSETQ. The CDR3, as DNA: TGCACCAGCAGCTTGGTATCCCTCGTAGAGACCCAGTACTTA. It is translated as CTSSLVSLVETQYL.

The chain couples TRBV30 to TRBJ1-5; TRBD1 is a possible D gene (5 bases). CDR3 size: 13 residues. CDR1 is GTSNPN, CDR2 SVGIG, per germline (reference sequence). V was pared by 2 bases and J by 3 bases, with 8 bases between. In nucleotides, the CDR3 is TGTGCCTGGAGTATACAGGACAATCAGCCCCAGCATTTT. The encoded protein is CAWSIQDNQPQHF.

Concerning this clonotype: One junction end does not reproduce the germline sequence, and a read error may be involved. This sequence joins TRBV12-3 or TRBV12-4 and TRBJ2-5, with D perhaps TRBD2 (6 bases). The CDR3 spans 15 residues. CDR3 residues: CGSSLPGLPQEIQYF. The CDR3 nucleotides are TGTGGCAGCAGTTTACCGGGACTCCCACAAGAGATACAGTACTTC.

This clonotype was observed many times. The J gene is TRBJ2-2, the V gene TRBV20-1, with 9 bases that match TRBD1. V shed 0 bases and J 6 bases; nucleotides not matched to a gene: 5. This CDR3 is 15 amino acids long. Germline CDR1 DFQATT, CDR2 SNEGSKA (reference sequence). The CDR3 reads CSARDYRGPAGELFF. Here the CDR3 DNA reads TGCAGTGCTAGAGATTACAGGGGGCCTGCCGGGGAGCTGTTTTTT.